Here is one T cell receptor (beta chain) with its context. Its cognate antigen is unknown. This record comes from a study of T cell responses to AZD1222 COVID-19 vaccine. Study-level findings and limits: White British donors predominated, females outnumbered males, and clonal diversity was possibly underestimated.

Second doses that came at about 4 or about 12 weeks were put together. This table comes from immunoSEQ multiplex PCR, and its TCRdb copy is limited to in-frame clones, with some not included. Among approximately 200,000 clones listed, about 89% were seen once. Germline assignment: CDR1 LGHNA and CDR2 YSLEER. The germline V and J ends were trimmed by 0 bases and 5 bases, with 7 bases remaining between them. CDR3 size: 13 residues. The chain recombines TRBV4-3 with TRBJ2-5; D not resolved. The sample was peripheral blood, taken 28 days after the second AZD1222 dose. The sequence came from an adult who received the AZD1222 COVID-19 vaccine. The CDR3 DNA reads TGCGCCAGCAGCCAAGAAGGGTGGGAGACCCAGTACTTC. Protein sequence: CASSQEGWETQYF.